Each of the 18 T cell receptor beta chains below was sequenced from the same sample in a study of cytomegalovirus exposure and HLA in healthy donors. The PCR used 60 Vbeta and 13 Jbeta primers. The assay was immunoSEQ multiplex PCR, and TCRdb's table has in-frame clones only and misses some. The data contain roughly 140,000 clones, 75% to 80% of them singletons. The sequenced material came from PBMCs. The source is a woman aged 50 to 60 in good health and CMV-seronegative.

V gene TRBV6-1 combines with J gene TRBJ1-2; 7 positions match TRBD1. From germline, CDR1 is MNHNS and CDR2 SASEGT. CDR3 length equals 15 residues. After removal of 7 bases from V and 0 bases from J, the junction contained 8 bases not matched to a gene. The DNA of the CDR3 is TGTGCCAGCAACGACAGAGGGACAGCTAACTATGGCTACACCTTC. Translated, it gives CASNDRGTANYGYTF.

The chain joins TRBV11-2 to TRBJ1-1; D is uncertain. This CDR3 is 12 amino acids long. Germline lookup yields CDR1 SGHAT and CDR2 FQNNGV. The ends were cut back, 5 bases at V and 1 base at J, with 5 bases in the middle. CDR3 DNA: TGTGCCAGCAGCACGGGGAACACTGAAGCTTTCTTT. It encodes CASSTGNTEAFF.

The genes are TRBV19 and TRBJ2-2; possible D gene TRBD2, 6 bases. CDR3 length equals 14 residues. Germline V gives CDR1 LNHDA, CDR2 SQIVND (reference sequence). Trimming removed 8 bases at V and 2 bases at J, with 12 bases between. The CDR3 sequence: CASRRGPNTGELFF. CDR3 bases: TGTGCCAGTCGGAGGGGACCCAACACCGGGGAGCTGTTTTTT.

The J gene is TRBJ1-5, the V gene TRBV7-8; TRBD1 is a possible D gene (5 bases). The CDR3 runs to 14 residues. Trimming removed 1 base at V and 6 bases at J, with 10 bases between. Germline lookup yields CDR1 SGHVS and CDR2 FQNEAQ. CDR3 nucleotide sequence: TGTGCCAGCAGCTTAGGGCGGGACGGTCAGCCCCAGCATTTT. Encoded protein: CASSLGRDGQPQHF.

CDR3 nucleotide sequence: TGTGCCAGCAGCTTAGGGACAGGATCTTCTGGGGCCAACGTCCTGACTTTC. The encoded protein is CASSLGTGSSGANVLTF. The J gene is TRBJ2-6, the V gene TRBV7-3; 8 bases are a match to TRBD1. The CDR3 contains 17 residues. With 2 bases clipped from V and 1 base from J, the junction kept 4 bases outside the gene matches. Germline CDR1 is SGHTA and CDR2 is FQGTGA.

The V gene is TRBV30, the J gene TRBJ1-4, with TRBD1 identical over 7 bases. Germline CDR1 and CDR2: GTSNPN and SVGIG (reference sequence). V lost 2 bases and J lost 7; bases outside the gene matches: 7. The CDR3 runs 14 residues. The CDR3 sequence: CAWSSNRGAEKLFF. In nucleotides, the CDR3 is TGTGCCTGGAGTTCTAACAGGGGTGCTGAAAAACTGTTTTTT.

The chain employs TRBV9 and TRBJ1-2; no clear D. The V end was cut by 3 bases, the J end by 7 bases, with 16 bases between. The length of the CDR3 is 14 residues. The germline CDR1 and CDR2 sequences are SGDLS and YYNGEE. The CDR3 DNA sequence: TGTGCCAGCAGCGCCGGACCCGAGGGTAGTGGCTACACCTTC. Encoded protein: CASSAGPEGSGYTF.

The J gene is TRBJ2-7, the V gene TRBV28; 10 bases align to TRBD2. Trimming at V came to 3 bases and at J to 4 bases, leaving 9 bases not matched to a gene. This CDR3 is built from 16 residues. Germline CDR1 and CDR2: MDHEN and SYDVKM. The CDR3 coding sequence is TGTGCCAGCAGTTTGGTTTGGGCTAGCGGGGGTTACGAGCAGTACTTC. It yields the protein CASSLVWASGGYEQYF. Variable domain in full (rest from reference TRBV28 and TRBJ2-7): DVKVTQSSRYLVKRTGEKVFLECVQDMDHENMFWYRQDPGLGLRLIYFSYDVKMKEKGDIPEGYSVSREKKERFSLILESASTNQTSMYLCASSLVWASGGYEQYFGPGTRLTVT.

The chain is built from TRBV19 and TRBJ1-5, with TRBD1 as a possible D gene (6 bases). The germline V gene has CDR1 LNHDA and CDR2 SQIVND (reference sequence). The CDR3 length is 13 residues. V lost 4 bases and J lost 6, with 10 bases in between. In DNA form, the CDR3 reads TGTGCCAGTAGTAGGCAGGGGACTCAGCCCCAGCATTTT. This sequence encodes CASSRQGTQPQHF.

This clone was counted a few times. CDR3 DNA sequence: TGTGCCAGCAGCGTGGGCCAGAGCTCGCTCACAGATACGCAGTATTTT. Residues: CASSVGQSSLTDTQYF. This sequence joins TRBV9 and TRBJ2-3; no reliable D call. CDR3 size: 16 residues. V gave up 2 bases and J gave up 2 bases, with 15 bases separating them. Germline CDR1 and CDR2: SGDLS and YYNGEE. The variable domain in full, with the rest retrieved from reference TRBV9 and TRBJ2-3, is DSGVTQTPKHLITATGQRVTLRCSPRSGDLSVYWYQQSLDQGLQFLIQYYNGEERAKGNILERFSAQQFPDLHSELNLSSLELGDSALYFCASSVGQSSLTDTQYFGPGTRLTVL.

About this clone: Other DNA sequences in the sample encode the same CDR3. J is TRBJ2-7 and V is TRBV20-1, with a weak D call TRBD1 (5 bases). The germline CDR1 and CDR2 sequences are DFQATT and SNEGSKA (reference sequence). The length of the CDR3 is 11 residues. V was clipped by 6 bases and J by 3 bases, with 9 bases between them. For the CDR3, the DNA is TGCAGTGCCTCAGACAGCTACGAGCAGTACTTC. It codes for CSASDSYEQYF.

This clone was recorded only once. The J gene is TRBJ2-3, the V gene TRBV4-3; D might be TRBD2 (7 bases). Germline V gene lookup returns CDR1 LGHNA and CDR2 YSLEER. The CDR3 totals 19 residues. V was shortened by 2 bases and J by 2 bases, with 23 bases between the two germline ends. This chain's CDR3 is CASSQMVPGASGFTDTQYF. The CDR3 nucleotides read TGCGCCAGCAGCCAAATGGTTCCGGGGGCTAGCGGATTCACAGATACGCAGTATTTT.

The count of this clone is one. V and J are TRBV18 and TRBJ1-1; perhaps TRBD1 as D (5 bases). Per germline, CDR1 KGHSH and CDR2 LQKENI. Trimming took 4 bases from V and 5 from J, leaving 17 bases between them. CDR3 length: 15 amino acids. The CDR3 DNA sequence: TGTGCCAGCTCACGTGGGGGGGGAGAGGCGACTGAAGCTTTCTTT. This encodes CASSRGGGEATEAFF.

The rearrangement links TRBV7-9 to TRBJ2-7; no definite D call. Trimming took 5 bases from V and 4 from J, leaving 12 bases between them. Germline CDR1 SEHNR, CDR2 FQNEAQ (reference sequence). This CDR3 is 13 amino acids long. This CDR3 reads CASSPAEAYEQYF. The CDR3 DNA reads TGTGCCAGCAGCCCTGCCGAGGCTTACGAGCAGTACTTC.

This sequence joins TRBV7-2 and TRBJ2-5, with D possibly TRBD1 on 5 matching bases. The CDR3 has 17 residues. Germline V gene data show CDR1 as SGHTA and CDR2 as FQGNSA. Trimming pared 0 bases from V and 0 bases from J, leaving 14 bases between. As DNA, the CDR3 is TGTGCCAGCAGCTTAGCGGCGGCAGGGTGGTACCAAGAGACCCAGTACTTC. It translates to CASSLAAAGWYQETQYF.

As DNA, the CDR3 is TGTGCCAGCAGCCTCGGGGGGAGACCCTACAATGAGCAGTTCTTC. As protein: CASSLGGRPYNEQFF. The rearrangement joins TRBV5-4 to TRBJ2-1; TRBD2 matches 7 bases. In germline, CDR1 is SGHNT, CDR2 YYREEE (reference sequence). The junction had 6 bases not matched to a gene; V was cut back by 4 bases and J by 2 bases. This CDR3 has 15 amino acids.

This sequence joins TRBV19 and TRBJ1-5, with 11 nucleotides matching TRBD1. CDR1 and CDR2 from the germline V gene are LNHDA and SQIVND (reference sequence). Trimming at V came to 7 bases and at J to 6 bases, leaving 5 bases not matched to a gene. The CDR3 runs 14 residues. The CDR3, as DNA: TGTGCCAGTACCGGGACAGGGGGGTTTCAGCCCCAGCATTTT. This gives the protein CASTGTGGFQPQHF.

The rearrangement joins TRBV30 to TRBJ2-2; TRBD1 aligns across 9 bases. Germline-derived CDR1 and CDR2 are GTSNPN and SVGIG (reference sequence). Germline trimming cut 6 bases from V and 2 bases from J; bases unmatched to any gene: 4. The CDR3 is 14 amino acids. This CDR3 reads CACHRGPNTGELFF. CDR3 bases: TGTGCCTGTCACAGGGGGCCAAACACCGGGGAGCTGTTTTTT. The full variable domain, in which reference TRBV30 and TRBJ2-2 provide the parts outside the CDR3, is SQTIHQWPATLVQPVGSPLSLECTVEGTSNPNLYWYRQAAGRGLQLLFYSVGIGQISSEVPQNLSASRPQDRQFILSSKKLLLSDSGFYLCACHRGPNTGELFFGEGSRLTVL.